This T cell receptor (beta chain) came from a study of CD8+ T cells in alopecia areata (dated by TCRdb to the late 2010s). About the study as a whole: Treated patients were enrolled in an open-label pilot trial of oral tofacitinib at 5 to 10 mg twice daily for moderate-to-severe alopecia areata. RNA came from the PAXgene miRNA kit for fixed scalp, the miRNeasy kit for PBMCs, and the RNeasy kit for mouse skin. Clonality in the scalp was compared among normal scalp (n=4), patchy alopecia areata scalp (n=8), and alopecia totalis/universalis scalp (n=8). Patients stayed on tofacitinib for 6 to 18 months and then had 6 months of follow-up off drug so that delayed response and recurrence could be assessed. The SALT score, which quantifies the percentage of affected scalp surface area, was used to measure disease severity in treated patients. Patients on tofacitinib were biopsied at baseline and after 4 and 24 weeks of treatment, and several of the patients also had a later scalp biopsy. Scalp tissue and sorted CD4+ and CD8+ peripheral blood T cells from patchy and totalis/universalis alopecia areata patients and from healthy controls were covered by human TCRbeta sequencing. TCRbeta CDR3 regions were amplified by immunoSEQ multiplex PCR with 35 Vbeta forward and 13 Jbeta reverse primers. The study used high-throughput TCRbeta sequencing to examine T cell clonal expansion in alopecia areata, in both the C3H/HeJ mouse model and human patients.

General conclusions and limits of the study: Unlike mouse skin, which is dominated by gammadelta T cells, normal human skin has resident alphabeta T cells that are also sequenced, and this complicates analysis of the scalp TCR repertoire. Because the treated cohort was small and had just a single nonresponder, larger studies are needed to establish links between baseline CD8+ expansion and response. Shared TCR sequences between patients were less evident than in mice, which may be partly attributable to HLA diversity in the patient population. Higher clonality and more expanded CD8+ clones were observed in lesional scalp than in normal scalp, particularly in alopecia totalis/universalis, a finding suggestive of antigenic drive. During tofacitinib treatment, many expanded lesional clones stuck around in both scalp and blood, and this persistence may partly explain why relapse happens after treatment is stopped. Scalp clonality and the number of expanded CD8+ clones among the top 100 scalp clones were significantly decreased by tofacitinib.

The treatment or condition label, read with the paper, signifies: oral pan-JAK inhibitor, 5-10 mg twice daily. Peripheral blood and lesional scalp punch biopsies were obtained from patients with alopecia areata. PBMCs were separated by density centrifugation and stained for CD3, CD4 and CD8, after which CD4+ and CD8+ T cells were sorted on a FACSAria. Library creation used the immunoSEQ multiplex PCR assay. RNA was extracted from all samples and reverse transcribed into cDNA as template for TCR sequencing. First-strand cDNA was synthesized with SuperScript III using a 2:1 mix of oligo-dT and random hexamers. A synthetic immune receptor repertoire was used to measure amplification bias, and any remaining bias was corrected computationally. Turning to the authors' computational methods: Raw reads were preprocessed to remove errors, and CDR3 was defined by IMGT conventions from the conserved cysteine to phenylalanine. Clonality was computed by normalizing Shannon entropy by log2 of the number of productive unique TCRs and subtracting the result from 1. Scalp TCRbeta sequences were cross-referenced with sorted blood CD4 and CD8 repertoires so that the CD4 or CD8 identity of scalp clones could be inferred. TCRdb retrieved this table from immuneACCESS and kept in-frame rearrangements only. Not all clones are present; in checked studies, unresolved V genes account for under half, and no reason is known for the remainder. V and J calls and clone size are copied from that table; D and trimming were computed from the DNA. For this sample there are 200,000 to 250,000 clones; approximately 65% appear just once. Clones ranked in the top ten supply 1% to 1.5% of the sample.

This clone has more than one count but fewer than ten. Its antigen specificity is not known. The record has no base qualities; no much larger clone is one base away. The CDR3 runs 15 amino acids, cysteine and phenylalanine included. Left in the record is the CDR3 DNA by itself, 45 bases read in frame from the first base. Based on the germline V gene (reference sequence), the CDR1 and CDR2 sequences are MNHEY and SMNVEV. Trimming costs V 2 bases and J 6 bases, and their ends lie 13 bases apart. This receptor was obtained from a human donor with alopecia areata. Sample: CD4+ T cells sorted from blood, taken at approximately week 44, from a patient treated with tofacitinib. The chain was built from TRBV27 and TRBJ2-2; 5 matching bases give a weak D call of TRBD1. The CDR3 corresponds to CASSLVGQGAGELFF. The bases are TGTGCCAGCAGTTTAGTCGGCCAGGGCGCCGGGGAGCTGTTTTTT.